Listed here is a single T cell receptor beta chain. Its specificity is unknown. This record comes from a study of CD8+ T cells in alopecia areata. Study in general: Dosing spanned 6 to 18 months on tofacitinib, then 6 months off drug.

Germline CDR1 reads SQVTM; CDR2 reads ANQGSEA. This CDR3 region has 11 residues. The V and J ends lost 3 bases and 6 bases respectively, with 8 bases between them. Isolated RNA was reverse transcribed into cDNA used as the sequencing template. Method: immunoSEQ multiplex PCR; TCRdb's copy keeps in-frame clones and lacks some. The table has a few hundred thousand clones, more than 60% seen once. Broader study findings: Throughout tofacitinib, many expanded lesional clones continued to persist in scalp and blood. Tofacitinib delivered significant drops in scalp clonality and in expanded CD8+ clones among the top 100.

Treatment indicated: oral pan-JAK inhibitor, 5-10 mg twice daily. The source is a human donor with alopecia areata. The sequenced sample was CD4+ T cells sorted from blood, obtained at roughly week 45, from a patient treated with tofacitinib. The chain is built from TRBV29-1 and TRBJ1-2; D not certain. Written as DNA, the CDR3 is TGCAGCGTTGACTTCCAGGATGGCTACACCTTC. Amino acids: CSVDFQDGYTF.